This T cell receptor (beta chain) was captured in a study of blood T cell repertoires in COVID-19. Study in general: T cells, B-cell-depleted T cells, or PBMCs supplied cDNA or gDNA.

Sequenced by immunoSEQ multiplex PCR; TCRdb stores in-frame clones only, minus some. The sample gives more than 200,000 clones, about 80% of which show up once; 4.4% is in the top ten. This clone occurred once. What was sequenced was peripheral blood. The sequence was obtained from a man in his fifties with active or convalescent COVID-19.

The CDR3 DNA is TGTGCCAGCAGCGCACTAGCGGGGGGGCAAGAGACCCAGTACTTC. This codes for CASSALAGGQETQYF. The chain employs TRBV7-8 and TRBJ2-5, with 13 positions matching TRBD2. V trimming: 5 bases; J trimming: 2 bases; junction bases outside the gene matches: 2. The V gene's germline CDR1 is SGHVS and CDR2 FQNEAQ. The CDR3 has 15 amino acids.